This TCR beta chain emerged from a study of T cells in Graves' hyperthyroidism and ophthalmopathy. These patients, aged 18 to 65, had recently diagnosed hyperthyroidism lasting under 2 months. This clonotype occurred many times. Regions amplified from RNA transcripts were the TCR beta CDR3 regions. A first-round RT-PCR of the TCR CDR3 used the HTBI primer set. From the multiplex PCR reads, TCRdb called clonotypes with MiXCR, one entry per CDR3 protein. This repertoire shows approximately 510,000 distinct CDR3 sequences, around 20% found once; its top ten account for about 26%. Between the trimmed V and J ends, which lost 5 bases and 4 bases, there was a span of 12 bases. Germline CDR1 and CDR2: DFQATT and SNEGSKA (reference sequence). This CDR3 contains 13 residues.

The chain is built from TRBV20-1 and TRBJ1-3, with D tentatively TRBD1 (6 bases). This clonotype originated in a man between 18 and 29 years old with Graves' hyperthyroidism. The sample was blood. For the CDR3, the DNA is TGCAGTGCTGTACCCGGGGGCGGAAACACCATATATTTT. Translated, it gives CSAVPGGGNTIYF.